This is a list of T cell receptor beta chains from one sample in a study of blood T cell repertoires in COVID-19. The protocol was immunoSEQ multiplex PCR, while the TCRdb copy is restricted to in-frame clones and leaves out a portion. The sample carries about 210,000 clones, 84% recorded once. The sample consisted of peripheral blood. Source of these receptors: a woman aged 45-65 years with active or convalescent COVID-19. The CDR3 runs from the conserved cysteine through the conserved F or W. A D gene is named only where the DNA matches it firmly. Size is omitted from some rows. Given values are once, few, many or a class for expanded clones.

CDR3 DNA,CDR3 protein,clone size,J gene,D gene,V gene
TGCGCCAGCAGCTTGGAGAACAGGGTCGGCACTGAAGCTTTCTTT,CASSLENRVGTEAFF,.,TRBJ1-1,.,TRBV5-1
TGTGCCAGAAGCTTGGGACAGGGCAGAAACACCATATATTTT,CARSLGQGRNTIYF,once,TRBJ1-3,TRBD1,TRBV5-3
TGTGCCGTTGGACGGGGGAACACAGATACGCAGTATTTT,CAVGRGNTDTQYF,.,TRBJ2-3,.,TRBV10-3
TGCGCCACCGGCGCGGGTGAGGGCACAGATACGCAGTATTTT,CATGAGEGTDTQYF,.,TRBJ2-3,.,TRBV5-1
TGTGCCACCAGTGATTTCTTCGCCTCTGCCTATAGCACAGATACGCAGTATTTT,CATSDFFASAYSTDTQYF,.,TRBJ2-3,.,TRBV24-1
TGTGCCAGTAAATGGGACAGAGGCACTGAAGCTTTCTTT,CASKWDRGTEAFF,.,TRBJ1-1,TRBD1,TRBV19
TGTGCCAGCAGTTCCCAGGCCACAGGGATCCACGAGCAGTACTTC,CASSSQATGIHEQYF,.,TRBJ2-7,.,TRBV27
TGTGCCATCAGTGAGTTTGGGACAGGGGGCGCAAACATTCAGTACTTC,CAISEFGTGGANIQYF,.,TRBJ2-4,TRBD1,TRBV10-3
TGTGCCAGTAGTCCGGACGGGACAGCGAACACCGGGGAGCTGTTTTTT,CASSPDGTANTGELFF,.,TRBJ2-2,TRBD1,TRBV19
TGTGCCAGCAGCCTAGACAGGGTCCCCTACAATGAGCAGTTCTTC,CASSLDRVPYNEQFF,once,TRBJ2-1,TRBD1,TRBV7-3
TGTGCCAGCAGCCAGGCGGGGGGGAGTACTGAGCAGTTCTTC,CASSQAGGSTEQFF,.,TRBJ2-1,TRBD2,TRBV9